What follows are 8 T cell receptor beta chains derived from one specimen sequenced in a study of a mutant IDH1 vaccine in newly diagnosed glioma. Time point specified: week 11, during vaccination. The vaccine gave 300 ug of a 20-mer mutant IDH1 peptide subcutaneously per dose. Their antigen targets remain unknown. The protocol was immunoSEQ multiplex PCR, while the TCRdb copy is restricted to in-frame clones and leaves out a portion. The sample carries tens of thousands of clones, under 80% recorded once. The sample consisted of peripheral blood mononuclear cells (PBMCs), taken from a glioma patient whose treatment included an IDH1 peptide vaccine. Receptors were obtained from a young man with glioma. Some clones in this sample may be carry-over from other donors' samples.

V is TRBV28 and J is TRBJ1-1; D is uncertain. This CDR3 is built from 13 residues. Germline CDR1 and CDR2: MDHEN and SYDVKM. The ends were cut back, 7 bases at V and 10 bases at J, with 19 bases in the middle. For the CDR3, the DNA is TGTGCCAGCACTACCGAGTATTTCGGCGGAGCTTTCTTT. Amino acid sequence: CASTTEYFGGAFF.

J is TRBJ1-1 and V is TRBV20-1, with D maybe TRBD1 (5 bases). Trimming removed 8 bases from V and 8 bases from J, with 15 bases in between. There are 11 residues in the CDR3. Germline loops: CDR1 DFQATT, CDR2 SNEGSKA (reference sequence). CDR3 amino acids: CSPSYGAEAFF. DNA for the CDR3: TGCAGTCCCTCCTATGGGGCGGAAGCTTTCTTT.

This clone appeared a few times. The CDR3 DNA reads as TGCAGTGCGTTACAGGCTGAAGCTTTCTTT. Encoded protein: CSALQAEAFF. The rearrangement joins TRBV20-1 to TRBJ1-1; tentative D call: TRBD1 (5 bases). V was trimmed by 6 bases and J by 6 bases, leaving 8 bases between them. The CDR3 is 10 amino acids. The germline CDR1 and CDR2 sequences are DFQATT and SNEGSKA (reference sequence).

The chain combines TRBV9 with TRBJ2-5, with 11 nucleotides matching TRBD1. The CDR3 has 16 amino acids. Looked up from germline, CDR1 is SGDLS and CDR2 is YYNGEE. With 3 bases clipped from V and 4 bases from J, the junction kept 8 bases outside the gene matches. The CDR3 coding sequence is TGTGCCAGCAGCGCTATACCGGGGACAGGGGGAGAGACCCAGTACTTC. Residues: CASSAIPGTGGETQYF.

The V and J genes are TRBV7-2 and TRBJ1-1; 8 positions agree with TRBD1. The CDR3 has 15 residues. Germline assignment: CDR1 SGHTA and CDR2 FQGNSA. The V and J ends lost 5 bases and 1 base, in that order; junction bases with no gene match: 6. Here the CDR3 DNA reads TGTGCCAGCAGCCCAGGACAGGGACGGAACACTGAAGCTTTCTTT. Protein: CASSPGQGRNTEAFF.

The chain couples TRBV19 to TRBJ2-1; D could derive from TRBD1 or TRBD2 (5 bases each). In germline, CDR1 is LNHDA, CDR2 SQIVND (reference sequence). The V end lost 0 bases, the J end lost 0 bases, and 12 bases lay between the germline ends. The CDR3 runs to 17 residues. The CDR3 reads CASSIDLWGFSYNEQFF. The CDR3 DNA sequence: TGTGCCAGTAGTATAGATCTTTGGGGGTTCTCCTACAATGAGCAGTTCTTC.

This sequence joins TRBV2 and TRBJ2-7; 10 bases align to TRBD1. The CDR3 extends over 16 amino acids. CDR1 is SNHLY, CDR2 FYNNEI, per germline. After removal of 6 bases from V and 4 bases from J, the junction contained 12 bases not matched to a gene. As DNA, the CDR3 is TGTGCCAGCAGGGACCGACAGGGGGCGAGGAAGTACGAGCAGTACTTC. It yields the protein CASRDRQGARKYEQYF. The variable domain in full, completed from reference TRBV2 and TRBJ2-7, reads EPEVTQTPSHQVTQMGQEVILRCVPISNHLYFYWYRQILGQKVEFLVSFYNNEISEKSEIFDDQFSVERPDGSNFTLKIRSTKLEDSAMYFCASRDRQGARKYEQYFGPGTRLTVT.

The chain combines TRBV11-2 with TRBJ1-1, with D unresolved. Trimming stripped 2 bases from V and 2 bases from J, with 9 bases between. The germline gives CDR1 SGHAT, CDR2 FQNNGV. The CDR3 runs 14 residues. The CDR3 DNA follows: TGTGCCAGCAGCTTATTGTTGGTAAACACTGAAGCTTTCTTT. It specifies CASSLLLVNTEAFF.